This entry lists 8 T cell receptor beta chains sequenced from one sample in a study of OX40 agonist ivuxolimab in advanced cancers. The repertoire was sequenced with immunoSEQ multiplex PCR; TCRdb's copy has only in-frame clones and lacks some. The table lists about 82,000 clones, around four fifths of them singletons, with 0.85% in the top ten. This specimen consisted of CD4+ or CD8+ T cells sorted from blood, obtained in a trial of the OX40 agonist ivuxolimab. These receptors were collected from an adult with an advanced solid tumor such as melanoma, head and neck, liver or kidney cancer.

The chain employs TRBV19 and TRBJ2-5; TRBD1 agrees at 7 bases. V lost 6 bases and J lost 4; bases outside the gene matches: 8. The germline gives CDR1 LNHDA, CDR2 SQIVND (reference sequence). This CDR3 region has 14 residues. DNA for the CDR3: TGTGCCAGTAGCCGACTCGACAGGGCAGAGACCCAGTACTTC. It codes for CASSRLDRAETQYF.

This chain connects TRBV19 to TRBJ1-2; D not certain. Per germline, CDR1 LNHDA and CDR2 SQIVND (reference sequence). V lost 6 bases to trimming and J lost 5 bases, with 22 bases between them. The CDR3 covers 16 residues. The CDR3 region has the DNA TGTGCCAGTAGACCCCCCACAACGAGGGCTGGGTATGGCTACACCTTC. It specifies CASRPPTTRAGYGYTF.

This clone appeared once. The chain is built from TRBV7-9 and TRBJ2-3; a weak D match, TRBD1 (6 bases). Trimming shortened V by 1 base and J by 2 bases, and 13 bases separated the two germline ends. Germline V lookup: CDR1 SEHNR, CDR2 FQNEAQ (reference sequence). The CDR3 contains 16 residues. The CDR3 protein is CASSLGWAGDTDTQYF. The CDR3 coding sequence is TGTGCCAGCAGCTTAGGTTGGGCAGGGGACACAGATACGCAGTATTTT. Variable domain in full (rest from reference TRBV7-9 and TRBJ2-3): DTGVSQNPRHKITKRGQNVTFRCDPISEHNRLYWYRQTLGQGPEFLTYFQNEAQLEKSRLLSDRFSAERPKGSFSTLEIQRTEQGDSAMYLCASSLGWAGDTDTQYFGPGTRLTVL.

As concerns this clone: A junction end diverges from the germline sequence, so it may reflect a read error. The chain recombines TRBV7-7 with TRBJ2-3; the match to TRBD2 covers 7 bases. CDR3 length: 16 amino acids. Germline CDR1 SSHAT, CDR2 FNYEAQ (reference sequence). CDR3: CASSLGPGGSTDTQYF. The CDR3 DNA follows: TGTGCTAGCAGCTTAGGTCCGGGGGGAAGCACAGATACGCAGTATTTT.

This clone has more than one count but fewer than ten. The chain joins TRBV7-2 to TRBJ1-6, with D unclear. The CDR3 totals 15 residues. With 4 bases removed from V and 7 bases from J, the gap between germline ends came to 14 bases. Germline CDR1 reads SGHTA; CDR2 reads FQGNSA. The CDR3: CASSSWSRGNSPLHF. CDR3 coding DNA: TGTGCCAGCAGCTCTTGGTCGCGCGGGAATTCACCCCTCCACTTT.

This chain's CDR3 is CASSTTQGVNGYTF. In DNA, the CDR3 is TGTGCCAGCAGTACCACACAGGGGGTTAACGGCTACACCTTC. The gene calls are TRBV6-5 and TRBJ1-2, with 8 bases matching TRBD1. The germline CDR1 and CDR2 sequences are MNHEY and SVGAGI. The trim removed 5 bases at V and 8 bases at J, leaving 10 bases unmatched. The CDR3 is 14 residues long.

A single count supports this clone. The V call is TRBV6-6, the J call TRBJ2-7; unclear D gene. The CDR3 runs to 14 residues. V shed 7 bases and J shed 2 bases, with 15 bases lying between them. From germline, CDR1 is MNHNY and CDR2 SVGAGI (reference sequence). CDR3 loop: CASTPTGATYEQYF. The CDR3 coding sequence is TGTGCCAGCACCCCTACCGGAGCAACCTACGAGCAGTACTTC.

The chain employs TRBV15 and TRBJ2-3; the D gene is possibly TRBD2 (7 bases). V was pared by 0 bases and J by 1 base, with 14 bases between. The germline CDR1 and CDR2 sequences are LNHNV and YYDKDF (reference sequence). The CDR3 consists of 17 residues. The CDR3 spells CATSRDRGRGRTDTQYF. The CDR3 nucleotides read TGTGCCACCAGCAGAGATCGAGGGCGGGGGCGCACAGATACGCAGTATTTT.